Listed here are 24 T cell receptor beta chains from one sample, sequenced in a study of control samples from healthy donors and cancer patients. The table came from immunoSEQ multiplex PCR; TCRdb's copy has only in-frame clones and leaves some out. The sample shows about 150,000 clones, 85% to 95% of them seen only once. Specimen: PBMCs. These receptor sequences come from a man in his 60s with colorectal cancer.

The chain links TRBV6-5 to TRBJ2-3; 9 nucleotides line up with TRBD2. Germline lookup yields CDR1 MNHEY and CDR2 SVGAGI. This CDR3 has 15 amino acids. V dropped 5 bases and J dropped 5; count of bases not matched to a gene: 8. The DNA for the CDR3 is TGTGCCAGCAGTCCCCAGCGGGGGGTGCTAGATACGCAGTATTTT. Protein sequence: CASSPQRGVLDTQYF.

The chain carries TRBV12-3 or TRBV12-4 and TRBJ1-2; TRBD1 might be the D (5 bases). Trimming removed 2 bases at V and 4 bases at J, with 8 bases between. This CDR3 is 13 amino acids long. DNA of the CDR3: TGTGCCAGCAGTTTACAGGGCCCCTATGGCTACACCTTC. This sequence encodes CASSLQGPYGYTF.

The rearrangement uses TRBV11-2 and TRBJ1-6; 10 bases match TRBD1. This CDR3 is 16 amino acids long. With 5 bases clipped from V and 1 base from J, the junction kept 2 bases outside the gene matches. From germline, CDR1 is SGHAT and CDR2 FQNNGV. The CDR3, as DNA: TGTGCCAGCAGCCGGGACAGGGGTTCCTATAATTCACCCCTCCACTTT. As protein: CASSRDRGSYNSPLHF.

The rearrangement links TRBV30 to TRBJ1-1; maybe TRBD1 (5 bases). The CDR3 loop spans 14 amino acids. Germline V gene sequence: CDR1 GTSNPN, CDR2 SVGIG (reference sequence). V was pared by 0 bases and J by 4 bases, with 12 bases between. The CDR3 bases are TGTGCCTGGAGTGTACGGGGGAGTCTCACTGAAGCTTTCTTT. It yields the protein CAWSVRGSLTEAFF.

The rearrangement links TRBV27 to TRBJ2-5, with TRBD2 matching over 15 bases. CDR1 is MNHEY and CDR2 is SMNVEV in the germline V gene (reference sequence). Germline trimming cut 7 bases from V and 2 bases from J; bases unmatched to any gene: 2. This CDR3 contains 15 residues. This CDR3 is CASTGLAGGQETQYF. CDR3 bases: TGTGCCAGCACCGGACTAGCGGGGGGGCAAGAGACCCAGTACTTC.

The chain has TRBV7-2 and TRBJ2-7; TRBD1 agrees at 7 bases. The CDR3 runs to 13 residues. V shed 3 bases, J shed 2 bases, and the junction held 1 base outside the gene matches. Germline V gives CDR1 SGHTA, CDR2 FQGNSA. The DNA of the CDR3 is TGTGCCAGCAGCTTGGACAGGACCTACGAGCAGTACTTC. Translating gives CASSLDRTYEQYF. The full variable domain, rest sourced from reference TRBV7-2 and TRBJ2-7, is GAGVSQSPSNKVTEKGKDVELRCDPISGHTALYWYRQSLGQGLEFLIYFQGNSAPDKSGLPSDRFSAERTGGSVSTLTIQRTQQEDSAVYLCASSLDRTYEQYFGPGTRLTVT.

V gene TRBV24-1 combines with J gene TRBJ2-2; D gene uncertain. This CDR3 comprises 13 residues. Trimming took 3 bases from V and 4 from J, leaving 5 bases between them. Germline lookup yields CDR1 KGHDR and CDR2 SFDVKD. CDR3 coding DNA: TGTGCCACCAGTGATAAAGTCACCGGGGAGCTGTTTTTT. Amino acid sequence: CATSDKVTGELFF.

This chain connects TRBV9 to TRBJ2-5; tentative D call: TRBD2 (6 bases). Germline CDR1 reads SGDLS; CDR2 reads YYNGEE. The CDR3 runs 14 residues. V was cut by 2 bases and J by 4 bases, with 12 bases left in between. The DNA of the CDR3 is TGTGCCAGCAGCGTTGGGCGGGGAGGAGAGACCCAGTACTTC. Its protein product is CASSVGRGGETQYF.

For the CDR3, the DNA is TGTGCCAGCAGCTTAGACAGGAGCACAGATACGCAGTATTTT. Protein product: CASSLDRSTDTQYF. The chain is built from TRBV7-9 and TRBJ2-3; D is possibly TRBD1 (5 bases). V lost 1 base, J lost 0 bases, and 5 bases lay in between. The germline V gene has CDR1 SEHNR and CDR2 FQNEAQ (reference sequence). CDR3 length: 14 residues.

V gene TRBV4-1 combines with J gene TRBJ1-4; D uncertain. Germline V gene lookup returns CDR1 MGHRA and CDR2 YSYEKL. This CDR3 region has 17 residues. Trimming removed 4 bases at V and 0 bases at J, with 15 bases between. CDR3 sequence reads: CASSPRTMGTTNEKLFF. The CDR3, as DNA: TGCGCCAGCAGCCCTCGAACGATGGGGACAACTAATGAAAAACTGTTTTTT.

The V gene is TRBV7-2, the J gene TRBJ2-1; 7 bases map to TRBD1. The CDR3 has 14 residues. The germline gives CDR1 SGHTA, CDR2 FQGNSA. V was clipped by 3 bases and J by 6 bases; unmatched bases: 5. The CDR3 sequence: CASSLRQGGNEQFF. The CDR3 nucleotides are TGTGCCAGCAGCTTGCGACAGGGCGGCAATGAGCAGTTCTTC.

The chain uses TRBV9 and TRBJ1-1, with D unresolved. The CDR3 loop spans 14 amino acids. Trimming removed 3 bases at V and 0 bases at J, with 9 bases between. Germline V lookup: CDR1 SGDLS, CDR2 YYNGEE. Here the CDR3 DNA reads TGTGCCAGCAGCGCCGGGCTTGTGAACACTGAAGCTTTCTTT. Its translation: CASSAGLVNTEAFF.

The chain joins TRBV18 to TRBJ2-3; no reliable D call. The CDR3 covers 15 residues. Germline loops: CDR1 KGHSH, CDR2 LQKENI. V was clipped by 0 bases and J by 3 bases, with 10 bases between them. The CDR3 DNA follows: TGTGCCAGCTCACCACCGGGGTCATCAACAGATACGCAGTATTTT. The encoded protein is CASSPPGSSTDTQYF.

The rearrangement links TRBV4-3 to TRBJ2-3, with 7 nucleotides matching TRBD1. Germline CDR1 is LGHNA and CDR2 is YSLEER. The CDR3 spans 17 residues. The ends lost 0 bases at V and 2 bases at J; junction bases unmatched: 8. In DNA form, the CDR3 reads TGCGCCAGCAGCCAAGATGGAAGAACAGGGGACACAGATACGCAGTATTTT. Amino acids: CASSQDGRTGDTDTQYF.

CDR3 amino acids: CASSLASGGDTQYF. CDR3 coding DNA: TGTGCCAGCAGCTTGGCCTCGGGGGGTGACACGCAGTATTTT. This chain connects TRBV5-4 to TRBJ2-3; 7 bases fit TRBD2. V gave up 0 bases and J gave up 9 bases; unmatched junction bases: 7. The CDR3 is 14 residues long. Germline loops: CDR1 SGHNT, CDR2 YYREEE (reference sequence).

This rearrangement joins TRBV6-2 or TRBV6-3 to TRBJ1-1, with TRBD1 matching over 7 bases. Germline loops: CDR1 MNHEY, CDR2 SVGEGT. The ends lost 6 bases at V and 3 bases at J; junction bases unmatched: 19. The CDR3 runs 18 residues. CDR3 residues: CASSPLTGWQRGDTEAFF. In DNA form, the CDR3 reads TGTGCCAGCAGCCCCCTGACAGGGTGGCAGCGGGGGGACACTGAAGCTTTCTTT.

This clone was detected only a few times. This sequence joins TRBV9 and TRBJ2-7, with 12 bases aligning to TRBD1. This CDR3 comprises 15 residues. The germline gives CDR1 SGDLS, CDR2 YYNGEE. J lost 7 bases, V lost 3 bases, and 8 bases had no gene match. The CDR3 protein is CASSAGTGGFGEQYF. CDR3 nucleotide sequence: TGTGCCAGCAGCGCCGGGACAGGGGGCTTCGGGGAGCAGTACTTC.

The chain combines TRBV2 with TRBJ1-2; D may be TRBD1 (5 bases). Germline V gene lookup returns CDR1 SNHLY and CDR2 FYNNEI. The CDR3 contains 13 residues. Trimming removed 5 bases from V and 5 bases from J, with 12 bases in between. DNA for the CDR3: TGTGCCAGCAGTCTCGACAGTACGTATGGCTACACCTTC. This translates into CASSLDSTYGYTF.

This chain links TRBV11-2 with TRBJ2-7; 7 bases fit TRBD1. Germline values: CDR1 SGHAT, CDR2 FQNNGV. This CDR3 comprises 15 residues. Losses at the gene ends were 6 bases for V and 0 bases for J; bases not matched to a gene: 8. CDR3 residues: CASRRSGTVSYEQYF. In DNA, the CDR3 is TGTGCCAGCAGGAGATCCGGGACAGTCTCCTACGAGCAGTACTTC.

In its sample, this clone was seen a few times. The rearrangement joins TRBV27 to TRBJ1-5, with a weak D call TRBD1 (5 bases). CDR1 and CDR2 (germline): MNHEY, SMNVEV (reference sequence). Trimming left V 6 bases short and J 6 bases short, with 12 bases between. This CDR3 is 13 amino acids long. In DNA form, the CDR3 reads TGTGCCAGCAGCCAATTCCAGGGTCAGCCCCAGCATTTT. Amino acids: CASSQFQGQPQHF.

This sequence joins TRBV7-2 and TRBJ1-4; D gene ambiguous. Trimming took 1 base from V and 5 from J, leaving 11 bases between them. The CDR3 has 15 amino acids. CDR1 and CDR2 from the germline V gene are SGHTA and FQGNSA. CDR3 loop: CASSLVAKPNEKLFF. The DNA for the CDR3 is TGTGCCAGCAGCTTAGTTGCTAAGCCCAATGAAAAACTGTTTTTT. Full variable domain (remainder filled in from reference TRBV7-2 and TRBJ1-4): GAGVSQSPSNKVTEKGKDVELRCDPISGHTALYWYRQSLGQGLEFLIYFQGNSAPDKSGLPSDRFSAERTGGSVSTLTIQRTQQEDSAVYLCASSLVAKPNEKLFFGSGTQLSVL.

The chain has TRBV6-2 or TRBV6-3 and TRBJ1-3; D perhaps matches TRBD1 (6 bases). V lost 5 bases and J lost 2, with 7 bases in between. From germline, CDR1 is MNHEY and CDR2 SVGEGT. The CDR3 loop spans 13 amino acids. CDR3 nucleotides: TGTGCCAGCAGTCGGGGGCCTGGAAACACCATATATTTT. Translation gives CASSRGPGNTIYF.

The chain uses TRBV9 and TRBJ1-1; tentative D call: TRBD1 (6 bases). Germline values: CDR1 SGDLS, CDR2 YYNGEE. The V end lost 0 bases, the J end lost 4 bases, and 10 bases lay between the germline ends. There are 14 residues in the CDR3. The CDR3 region is CASSVEQGATEAFF. The CDR3 DNA is TGTGCCAGCAGCGTAGAACAGGGTGCCACTGAAGCTTTCTTT.

The chain is built from TRBV29-1 and TRBJ1-3, with no clear D. V lost 1 base and J lost 4, with 11 bases in between. Germline V lookup: CDR1 SQVTM, CDR2 ANQGSEA. The CDR3 length is 14 residues. CDR3 DNA: TGCAGCGTTGAAGGCCAGGAGAGCGGAAACACCATATATTTT. Its translation is CSVEGQESGNTIYF.